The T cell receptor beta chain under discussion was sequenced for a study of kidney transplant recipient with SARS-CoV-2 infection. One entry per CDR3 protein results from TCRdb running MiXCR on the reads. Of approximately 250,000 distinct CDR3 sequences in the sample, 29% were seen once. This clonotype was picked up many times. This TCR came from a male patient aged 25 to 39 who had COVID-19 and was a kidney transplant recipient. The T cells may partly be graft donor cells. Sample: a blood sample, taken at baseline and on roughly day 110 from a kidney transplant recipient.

CDR3 DNA: TGTGCCAGCAGCATGGAAGAAGCATCGGTGGCATTTGCCAAAAACATTCAGTACTTC. Translation: CASSMEEASVAFAKNIQYF. The rearrangement links TRBV7-9 to TRBJ2-4; D gene ambiguous. The CDR3 runs to 19 residues. The ends were cut back, 5 bases at V and 1 base at J, with 24 bases in the middle. Germline CDR1 is SEHNR and CDR2 is FQNEAQ (reference sequence).